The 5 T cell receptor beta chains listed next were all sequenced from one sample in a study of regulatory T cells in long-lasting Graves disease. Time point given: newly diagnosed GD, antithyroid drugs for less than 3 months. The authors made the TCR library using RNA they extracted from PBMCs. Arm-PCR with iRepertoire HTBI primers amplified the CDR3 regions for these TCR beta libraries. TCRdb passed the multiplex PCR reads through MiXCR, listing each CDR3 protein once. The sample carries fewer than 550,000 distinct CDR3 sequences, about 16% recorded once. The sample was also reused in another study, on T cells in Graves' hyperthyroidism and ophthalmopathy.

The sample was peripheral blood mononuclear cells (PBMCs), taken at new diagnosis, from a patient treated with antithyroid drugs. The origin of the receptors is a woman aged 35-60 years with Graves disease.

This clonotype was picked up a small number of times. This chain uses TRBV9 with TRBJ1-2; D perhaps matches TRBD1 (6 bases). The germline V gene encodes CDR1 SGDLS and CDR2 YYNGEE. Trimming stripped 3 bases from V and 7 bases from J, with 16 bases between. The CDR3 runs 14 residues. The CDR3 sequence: CASSASPGASGYTF. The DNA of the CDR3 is TGTGCCAGCAGCGCCTCCCCGGGGGCAAGTGGCTACACCTTC.

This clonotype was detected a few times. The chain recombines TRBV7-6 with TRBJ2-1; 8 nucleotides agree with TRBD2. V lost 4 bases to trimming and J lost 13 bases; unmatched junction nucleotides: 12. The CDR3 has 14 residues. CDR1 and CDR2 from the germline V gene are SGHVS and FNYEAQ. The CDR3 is CASSSEAGAIRQFF. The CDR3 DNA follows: TGTGCCAGCAGCTCAGAAGCGGGGGCCATTAGACAGTTCTTC.

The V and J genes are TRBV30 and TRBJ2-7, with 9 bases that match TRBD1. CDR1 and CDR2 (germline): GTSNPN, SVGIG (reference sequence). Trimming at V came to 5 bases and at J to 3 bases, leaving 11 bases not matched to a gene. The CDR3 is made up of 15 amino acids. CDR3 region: CAWLTGGASFYEQYF. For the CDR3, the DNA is TGTGCCTGGCTTACAGGGGGCGCTTCCTTCTACGAGCAGTACTTC.

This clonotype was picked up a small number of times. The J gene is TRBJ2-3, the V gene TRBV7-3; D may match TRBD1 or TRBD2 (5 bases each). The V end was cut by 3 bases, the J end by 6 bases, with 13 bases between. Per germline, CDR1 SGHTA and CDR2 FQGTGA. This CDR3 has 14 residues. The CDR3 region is CASSLGEIADTQYF. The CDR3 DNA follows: TGTGCCAGCAGCTTGGGGGAAATTGCGGATACGCAGTATTTT.

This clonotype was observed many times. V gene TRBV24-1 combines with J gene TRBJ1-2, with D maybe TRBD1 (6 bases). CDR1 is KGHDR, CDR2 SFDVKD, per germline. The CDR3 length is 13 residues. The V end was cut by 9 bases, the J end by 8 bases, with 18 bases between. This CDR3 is CATRSNYRDGYTF. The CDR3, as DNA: TGTGCCACCCGCAGCAACTACAGGGACGGCTACACCTTC.